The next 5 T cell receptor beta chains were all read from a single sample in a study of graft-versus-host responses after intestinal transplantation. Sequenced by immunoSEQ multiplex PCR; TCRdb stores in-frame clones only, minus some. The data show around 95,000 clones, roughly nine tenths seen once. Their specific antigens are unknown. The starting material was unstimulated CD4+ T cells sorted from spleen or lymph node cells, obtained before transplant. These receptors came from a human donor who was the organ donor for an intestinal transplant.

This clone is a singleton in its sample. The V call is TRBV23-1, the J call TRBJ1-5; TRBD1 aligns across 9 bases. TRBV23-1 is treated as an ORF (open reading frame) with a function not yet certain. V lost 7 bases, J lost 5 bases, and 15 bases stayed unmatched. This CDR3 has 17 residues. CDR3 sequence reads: CASISGGDREVYQPQHF. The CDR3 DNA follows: TGCGCCAGCATTTCGGGGGGGGACAGGGAGGTATATCAGCCCCAGCATTTT.

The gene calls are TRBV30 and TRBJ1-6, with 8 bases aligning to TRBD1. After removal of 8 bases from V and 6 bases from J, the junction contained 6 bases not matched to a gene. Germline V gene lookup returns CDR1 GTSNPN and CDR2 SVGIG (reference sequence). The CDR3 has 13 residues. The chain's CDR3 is CARWDRSNSPLHF. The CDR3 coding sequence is TGTGCCCGATGGGACAGGTCTAATTCACCCCTCCACTTT.

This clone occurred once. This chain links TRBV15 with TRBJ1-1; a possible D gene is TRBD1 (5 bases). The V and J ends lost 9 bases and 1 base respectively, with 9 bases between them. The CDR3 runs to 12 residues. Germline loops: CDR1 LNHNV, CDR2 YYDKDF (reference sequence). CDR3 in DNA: TGTGCCACGGCAGGGCGGAACACTGAAGCTTTCTTT. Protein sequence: CATAGRNTEAFF.

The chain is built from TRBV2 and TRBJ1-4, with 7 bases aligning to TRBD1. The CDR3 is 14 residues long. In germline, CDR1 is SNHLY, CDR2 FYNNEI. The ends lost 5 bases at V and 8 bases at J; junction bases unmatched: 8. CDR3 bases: TGTGCCAGCAGTCAACAGGGGTCTCGGGAAAAACTGTTTTTT. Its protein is CASSQQGSREKLFF.

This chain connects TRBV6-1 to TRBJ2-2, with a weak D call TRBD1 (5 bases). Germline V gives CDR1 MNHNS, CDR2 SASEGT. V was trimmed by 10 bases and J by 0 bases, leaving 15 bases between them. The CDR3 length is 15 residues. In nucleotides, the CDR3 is TGTGCCACTACCCCCCGACAGACGAACACCGGGGAGCTGTTTTTT. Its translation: CATTPRQTNTGELFF.